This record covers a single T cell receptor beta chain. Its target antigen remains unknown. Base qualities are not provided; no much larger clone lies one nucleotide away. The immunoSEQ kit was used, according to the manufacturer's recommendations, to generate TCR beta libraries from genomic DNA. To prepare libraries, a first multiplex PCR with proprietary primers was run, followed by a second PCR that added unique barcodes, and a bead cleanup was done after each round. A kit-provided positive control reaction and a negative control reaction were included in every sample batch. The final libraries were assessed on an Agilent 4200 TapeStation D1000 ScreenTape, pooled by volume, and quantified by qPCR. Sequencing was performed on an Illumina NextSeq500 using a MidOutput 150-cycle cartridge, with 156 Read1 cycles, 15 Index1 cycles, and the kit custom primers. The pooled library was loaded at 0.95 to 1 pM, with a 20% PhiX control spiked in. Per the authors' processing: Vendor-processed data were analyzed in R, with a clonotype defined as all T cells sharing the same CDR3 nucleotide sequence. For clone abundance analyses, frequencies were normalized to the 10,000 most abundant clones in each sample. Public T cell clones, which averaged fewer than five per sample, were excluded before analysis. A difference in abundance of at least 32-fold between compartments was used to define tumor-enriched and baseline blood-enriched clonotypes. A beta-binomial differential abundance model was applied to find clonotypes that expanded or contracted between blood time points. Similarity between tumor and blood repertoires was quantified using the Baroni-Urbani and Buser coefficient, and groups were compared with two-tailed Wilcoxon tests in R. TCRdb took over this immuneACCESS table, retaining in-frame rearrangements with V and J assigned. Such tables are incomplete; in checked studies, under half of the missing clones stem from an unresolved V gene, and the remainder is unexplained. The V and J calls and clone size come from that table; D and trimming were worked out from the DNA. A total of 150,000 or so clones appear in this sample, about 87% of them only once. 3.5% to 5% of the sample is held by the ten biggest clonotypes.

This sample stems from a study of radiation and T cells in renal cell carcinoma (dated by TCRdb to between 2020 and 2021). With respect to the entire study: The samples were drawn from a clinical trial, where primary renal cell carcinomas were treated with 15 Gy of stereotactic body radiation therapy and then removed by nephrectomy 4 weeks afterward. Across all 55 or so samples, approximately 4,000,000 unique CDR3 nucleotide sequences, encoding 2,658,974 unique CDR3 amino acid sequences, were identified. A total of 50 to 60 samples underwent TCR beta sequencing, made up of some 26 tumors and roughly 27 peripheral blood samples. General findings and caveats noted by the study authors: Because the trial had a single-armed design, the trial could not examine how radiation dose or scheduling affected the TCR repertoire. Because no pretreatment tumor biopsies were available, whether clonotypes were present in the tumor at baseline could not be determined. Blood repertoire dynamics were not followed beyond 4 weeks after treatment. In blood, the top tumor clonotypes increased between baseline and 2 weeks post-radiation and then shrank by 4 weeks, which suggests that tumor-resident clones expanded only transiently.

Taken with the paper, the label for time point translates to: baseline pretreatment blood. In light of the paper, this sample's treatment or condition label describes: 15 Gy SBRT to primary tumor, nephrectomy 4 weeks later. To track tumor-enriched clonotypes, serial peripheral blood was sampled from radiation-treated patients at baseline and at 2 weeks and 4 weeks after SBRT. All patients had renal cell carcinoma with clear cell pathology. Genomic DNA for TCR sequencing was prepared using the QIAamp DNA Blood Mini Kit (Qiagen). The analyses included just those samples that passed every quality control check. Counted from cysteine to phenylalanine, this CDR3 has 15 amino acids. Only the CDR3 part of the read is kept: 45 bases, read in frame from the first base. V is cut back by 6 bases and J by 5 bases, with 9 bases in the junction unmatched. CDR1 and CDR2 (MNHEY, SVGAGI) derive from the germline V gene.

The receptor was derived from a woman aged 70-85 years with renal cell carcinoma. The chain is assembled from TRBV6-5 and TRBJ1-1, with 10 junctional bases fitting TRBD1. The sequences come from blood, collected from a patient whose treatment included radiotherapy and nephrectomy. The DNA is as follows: TGTGCCAGCAGGAAGAGACAGGGGGCGCGGACTGAAGCTTTCTTT. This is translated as CASRKRQGARTEAFF.